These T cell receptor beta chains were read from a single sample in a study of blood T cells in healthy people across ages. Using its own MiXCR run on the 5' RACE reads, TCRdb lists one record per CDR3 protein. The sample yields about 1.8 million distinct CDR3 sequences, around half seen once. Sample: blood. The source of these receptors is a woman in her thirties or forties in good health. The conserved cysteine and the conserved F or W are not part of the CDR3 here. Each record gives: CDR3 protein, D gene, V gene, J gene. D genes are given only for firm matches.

CDR3aa: ASIRPAGDVYNEQF
d_gene: .
v_gene: TRBV13
j_gene: TRBJ2-1

CDR3aa: ASSLERGGYNEQY
d_gene: TRBD2
v_gene: TRBV13
j_gene: .

CDR3aa: ASSQWYQRGTTYNEQY
d_gene: TRBD2
v_gene: TRBV3-1
j_gene: .

CDR3aa: SVEGDRLAGETQY
d_gene: TRBD2
v_gene: TRBV29-1
j_gene: TRBJ2-5

CDR3aa: ASSLRRGSQPQH
d_gene: .
v_gene: TRBV5-4
j_gene: TRBJ1-5

CDR3aa: ASRDRVSTGTQY
d_gene: TRBD1
v_gene: TRBV19
j_gene: TRBJ2-3

CDR3aa: ASRDTTGEQF
d_gene: .
v_gene: TRBV21-1
j_gene: TRBJ2-1

CDR3aa: SARSSGASYEQY
d_gene: TRBD2
v_gene: TRBV20-1
j_gene: .

CDR3aa: ASSPYIEQY
d_gene: .
v_gene: TRBV28
j_gene: .

CDR3aa: ASSLRTGTEAF
d_gene: TRBD1
v_gene: TRBV3-1
j_gene: TRBJ1-1

CDR3aa: ASLKGGASDTQY
d_gene: .
v_gene: TRBV28
j_gene: TRBJ2-3

CDR3aa: ASSGRDSGPTTNEKLF
d_gene: TRBD1
v_gene: TRBV7-9
j_gene: TRBJ1-4

CDR3aa: ASSDTSGGLNEQY
d_gene: TRBD2
v_gene: TRBV7-7
j_gene: TRBJ2-5

CDR3aa: ATSRDLAAQETQY
d_gene: .
v_gene: TRBV15
j_gene: TRBJ2-5

CDR3aa: SARAPGGPQETQY
d_gene: TRBD1
v_gene: TRBV20-1
j_gene: TRBJ2-5

CDR3aa: ASSLSMPFLNSPLH
d_gene: .
v_gene: TRBV27
j_gene: TRBJ1-6

CDR3aa: ASSEPGRGDTQY
d_gene: .
v_gene: TRBV25-1
j_gene: TRBJ2-3

CDR3aa: AGSPRQGRTEQY
d_gene: TRBD1
v_gene: TRBV7-2
j_gene: TRBJ2-7

CDR3aa: ASSFAGGGKETQY
d_gene: TRBD2
v_gene: TRBV27
j_gene: TRBJ2-5

CDR3aa: ASSQSPGSGAHVLT
d_gene: .
v_gene: TRBV7-3
j_gene: TRBJ2-6

CDR3aa: SARADLTGGAVHNEQF
d_gene: .
v_gene: TRBV20-1
j_gene: TRBJ2-1

CDR3aa: ASMDQGHSRETQF
d_gene: .
v_gene: TRBV10-2
j_gene: TRBJ2-1

CDR3aa: ASSQNGRGNTEAF
d_gene: .
v_gene: TRBV4-3
j_gene: TRBJ1-1

CDR3aa: ASRHNQGRGRDTQY
d_gene: .
v_gene: TRBV7-9
j_gene: TRBJ2-3

CDR3aa: ASNPGTSGKGETQY
d_gene: TRBD2
v_gene: TRBV5-1
j_gene: TRBJ2-5

CDR3aa: ASSVGVSSYEQY
d_gene: .
v_gene: TRBV9
j_gene: TRBJ2-7

CDR3aa: ASSSGVHDTQY
d_gene: .
v_gene: TRBV7-6
j_gene: TRBJ2-3

CDR3aa: ASIRGGTQETQF
d_gene: TRBD2
v_gene: TRBV6-2/TRBV6-3
j_gene: TRBJ2-1

CDR3aa: ASSSRGTSYDEQF
d_gene: TRBD2
v_gene: TRBV12-3/TRBV12-4
j_gene: TRBJ2-1

CDR3aa: ASSRADRDNEKLF
d_gene: .
v_gene: TRBV4-3
j_gene: TRBJ1-4

CDR3aa: ASSTPGGLSPSTDTQY
d_gene: .
v_gene: TRBV28
j_gene: TRBJ2-3

CDR3aa: SVEPTGGTDTQY
d_gene: TRBD1
v_gene: TRBV29-1
j_gene: TRBJ2-3

CDR3aa: ASSQDPDWFQF
d_gene: .
v_gene: TRBV4-1
j_gene: TRBJ2-1

CDR3aa: ATSESSGGREDTQY
d_gene: TRBD2
v_gene: TRBV24-1
j_gene: TRBJ2-3

CDR3aa: ASSTSVWAEQY
d_gene: .
v_gene: TRBV6-2/TRBV6-3
j_gene: TRBJ2-7

CDR3aa: ASSFKAREGEQY
d_gene: TRBD2
v_gene: TRBV7-6
j_gene: TRBJ2-7

CDR3aa: ASRYPGQGLPDGYT
d_gene: TRBD1
v_gene: TRBV6-2/TRBV6-3
j_gene: TRBJ1-2

CDR3aa: ASSESGSRQF
d_gene: .
v_gene: TRBV6-1
j_gene: TRBJ2-1

CDR3aa: ASSPAETYEQY
d_gene: .
v_gene: TRBV12-3/TRBV12-4
j_gene: .

CDR3aa: ASSAQMDVNGYT
d_gene: .
v_gene: TRBV7-2
j_gene: TRBJ1-2

CDR3aa: ASTTIADSDDQPQH
d_gene: .
v_gene: TRBV19
j_gene: TRBJ1-5

CDR3aa: SARVPVDRGSYGYT
d_gene: TRBD1
v_gene: TRBV20-1
j_gene: TRBJ1-2

CDR3aa: SARRDTYEQY
d_gene: .
v_gene: TRBV20-1
j_gene: TRBJ2-7

CDR3aa: ASAGGRWDTQY
d_gene: TRBD1
v_gene: TRBV4-2
j_gene: TRBJ2-3

CDR3aa: ASKRTGVGSGANVLT
d_gene: TRBD1
v_gene: TRBV2
j_gene: TRBJ2-6

CDR3aa: ASSTPAATSEQY
d_gene: .
v_gene: TRBV6-5
j_gene: TRBJ2-7

CDR3aa: ASSGEGLESSGANVLT
d_gene: .
v_gene: TRBV28
j_gene: TRBJ2-6

CDR3aa: ASSQVRTDNEKLF
d_gene: .
v_gene: TRBV4-1
j_gene: TRBJ1-4

CDR3aa: ASSPQDYNEQF
d_gene: .
v_gene: TRBV7-8
j_gene: TRBJ2-1

CDR3aa: ASSYVRTQETQY
d_gene: .
v_gene: TRBV7-8
j_gene: TRBJ2-5

CDR3aa: ASSSPYSYEQY
d_gene: .
v_gene: TRBV7-9
j_gene: TRBJ2-7

CDR3aa: ATSDPKDRVNGANVLT
d_gene: TRBD1
v_gene: TRBV24-1
j_gene: TRBJ2-6

CDR3aa: ASSSIMSKTGFVETQY
d_gene: .
v_gene: TRBV13
j_gene: TRBJ2-5

CDR3aa: ASSGEAYNEQY
d_gene: .
v_gene: TRBV5-4
j_gene: TRBJ2-5